The 28 T cell receptor beta chains below come from one sample, sequenced in a study of blood T cell repertoires in COVID-19. Generated by immunoSEQ multiplex PCR, the TCRdb table keeps only in-frame clones and is missing some. This table holds about 250,000 clones, about 85% found once. The sample consisted of PBMCs or T cells enriched from blood (not recorded which). Receptors were obtained from a woman in her 50s who had been exposed to COVID-19.

The V and J genes are TRBV25-1 and TRBJ1-1; possible D gene TRBD1, 6 bases. This CDR3 contains 15 residues. Germline assignment: CDR1 MGHDK and CDR2 SYGVNS. V lost 6 bases and J 1 base, leaving 15 bases between the germline ends. CDR3 sequence (DNA): TGTGCCAGCAGACCCCACGACAGGCCGAACACTGAAGCTTTCTTT. It encodes CASRPHDRPNTEAFF.

The rearrangement links TRBV6-5 to TRBJ1-2; weak D call: TRBD1 (6 bases). The CDR3 covers 15 residues. Trimming cost V 3 bases and J 1 base, with 12 bases left between them. Germline V lookup: CDR1 MNHEY, CDR2 SVGAGI. The CDR3 reads CASSYTGFDNYGYTF. The CDR3 DNA is TGTGCCAGCAGTTATACAGGGTTTGATAACTATGGCTACACCTTC.

This chain uses TRBV2 with TRBJ1-4; D gene ambiguous. This CDR3 has 13 amino acids. Germline values: CDR1 SNHLY, CDR2 FYNNEI. V lost 6 bases to trimming and J lost 5 bases, with 10 bases between them. The CDR3 region has the DNA TGTGCCAGCAGCCGGACTGAGAATGAAAAACTGTTTTTT. As protein: CASSRTENEKLFF.

This chain links TRBV7-2 with TRBJ2-7, with 9 bases lining up with TRBD1. The germline V gene has CDR1 SGHTA and CDR2 FQGNSA. CDR3 length: 17 amino acids. V lost 0 bases, J lost 2 bases, and 8 bases stayed unmatched. CDR3 loop: CASSLAGGTGKAYEQYF. The CDR3, as DNA: TGTGCCAGCAGCTTAGCTGGGGGGACAGGGAAGGCCTACGAGCAGTACTTC. The entire variable domain, with the rest obtained from reference TRBV7-2 and TRBJ2-7, is as follows: GAGVSQSPSNKVTEKGKDVELRCDPISGHTALYWYRQSLGQGLEFLIYFQGNSAPDKSGLPSDRFSAERTGGSVSTLTIQRTQQEDSAVYLCASSLAGGTGKAYEQYFGPGTRLTVT.

The chain links TRBV24-1 to TRBJ2-5, with TRBD1 matching 8 bases. This CDR3 has 13 residues. Germline-derived CDR1 and CDR2 are KGHDR and SFDVKD. The V gene end was trimmed by 7 bases and the J gene end by 4 bases; junction bases not matched to a gene: 4. The DNA of the CDR3 is TGTGCCACCAGCCGGACAGGGAGAGAGACCCAGTACTTC. It specifies CATSRTGRETQYF.

The chain couples TRBV6-6 to TRBJ1-2; D not certain. The CDR3 is made up of 14 amino acids. The germline V and J ends were trimmed by 5 bases and 7 bases, with 17 bases remaining between them. Per germline, CDR1 MNHNY and CDR2 SVGAGI (reference sequence). The CDR3 DNA reads TGTGCCAGCAGTCCCTTAAGGGAGATGGGTGGCTACACCTTC. Protein product: CASSPLREMGGYTF.

This chain links TRBV5-1 with TRBJ1-5; TRBD1 might be the D (6 bases). This CDR3 comprises 15 residues. V lost 5 bases and J lost 1, with 13 bases in between. Germline CDR1 is SGHRS and CDR2 is YFSETQ. DNA for the CDR3: TGCGCCAGCAGTTCCACAGGGTTGAGCAATCAGCCCCAGCATTTT. Protein sequence: CASSSTGLSNQPQHF.

This rearrangement joins TRBV9 to TRBJ2-2; 7 bases are shared with TRBD2. The CDR3 extends over 15 amino acids. After removal of 7 bases from V and 7 bases from J, the junction contained 13 bases not matched to a gene. From germline, CDR1 is SGDLS and CDR2 YYNGEE. The CDR3 is CASSPRAGVIGELFF. The CDR3 nucleotides read TGTGCCAGCTCCCCAAGGGCGGGGGTGATCGGGGAGCTGTTTTTT.

The V gene is TRBV5-1, the J gene TRBJ2-7; D perhaps matches TRBD1 (5 bases). The CDR3 consists of 14 residues. V gave up 4 bases and J gave up 5 bases, with 16 bases separating them. From germline, CDR1 is SGHRS and CDR2 YFSETQ. In DNA, the CDR3 is TGCGCCAGCAGCCCGTCAGATCAGGGCCACGAGCAGTACTTC. It translates to CASSPSDQGHEQYF.

About this clone: In the same sample, other DNA sequences code for this CDR3. The J gene is TRBJ2-3, the V gene TRBV5-1; perhaps TRBD2 as D (6 bases). CDR1 is SGHRS, CDR2 YFSETQ, per germline. The CDR3 has 14 residues. V was cut by 2 bases and J by 1 base, with 8 bases left in between. Here the CDR3 reads CASSLGGGTDTQYF. The CDR3 coding sequence is TGCGCCAGCAGCTTAGGCGGGGGCACAGATACGCAGTATTTT.

The J gene is TRBJ2-5, the V gene TRBV19; TRBD1 is a possible D gene (6 bases). CDR1 and CDR2 from the germline V gene are LNHDA and SQIVND (reference sequence). Trimming stripped 0 bases from V and 5 bases from J, with 10 bases between. The CDR3 loop spans 14 amino acids. CDR3 coding DNA: TGTGCCAGTAGTATAGATCCAGGGGACGAGACCCAGTACTTC. Amino acids: CASSIDPGDETQYF.

The CDR3 protein is CASSLAPVTRILSSGNTIYF. As DNA, the CDR3 is TGTGCCAGCAGCTTGGCCCCGGTGACAAGGATTTTAAGCTCTGGAAACACCATATATTTT. The genes are TRBV11-3 and TRBJ1-3, with unresolved D. Germline assignment: CDR1 SGHNT and CDR2 YENEEA. V dropped 3 bases and J dropped 0 bases, with 24 bases sitting between them. The CDR3 contains 20 residues.

This clone was picked up a small number of times. The chain recombines TRBV5-4 with TRBJ2-6; the match to TRBD1 covers 9 bases. The CDR3 sequence is 17 residues long. Germline V gene lookup returns CDR1 SGHNT and CDR2 YYREEE (reference sequence). V was clipped by 5 bases and J by 0 bases; unmatched bases: 6. Here the CDR3 DNA reads TGTGCCAGCAGGCCGGGACAGGGTGGCTCTGGGGCCAACGTCCTGACTTTC. Protein sequence: CASRPGQGGSGANVLTF.

This sequence joins TRBV19 and TRBJ2-1, with D possibly TRBD2 on 5 matching bases. Germline loops: CDR1 LNHDA, CDR2 SQIVND (reference sequence). This CDR3 has 15 amino acids. Trimming shortened V by 5 bases and J by 4 bases, and 15 bases separated the two germline ends. The CDR3 DNA reads as TGTGCCAGTAGTTATTCTAGCTCCGATTACAATGAGCAGTTCTTC. Translated: CASSYSSSDYNEQFF.

This clone turned up a few times. V and J are TRBV24-1 and TRBJ1-3; TRBD1 is a possible D gene (5 bases). With 3 bases removed from V and 4 bases from J, the gap between germline ends came to 9 bases. Germline CDR1 KGHDR, CDR2 SFDVKD. The CDR3 covers 14 residues. For the CDR3, the DNA is TGTGCCACCAGTGATCTCCGACAGGGAAACACCATATATTTT. Encoded protein: CATSDLRQGNTIYF.

The chain combines TRBV3-1 (or the pseudogene TRBV3-2) with TRBJ1-6, with D perhaps matching TRBD1 (6 bases). CDR1 and CDR2 (germline): LGHDT, YNNKEL (reference sequence). The V end lost 7 bases, the J end lost 6 bases, and 19 bases lay between the germline ends. CDR3 length: 16 amino acids. The CDR3 here is CASTNTQGGGNSPLHF. DNA for the CDR3: TGTGCCAGCACCAATACCCAAGGGGGGGGTAATTCACCCCTCCACTTT.

The rearrangement links TRBV18 to TRBJ2-2; D possibly corresponds to TRBD2 (6 bases). From germline, CDR1 is KGHSH and CDR2 LQKENI. The length of the CDR3 is 16 residues. V was shortened by 2 bases and J by 0 bases, with 10 bases between the two germline ends. DNA for the CDR3: TGTGCCAGCTCACCAGGGAGGCCCCCGAACACCGGGGAGCTGTTTTTT. Encoded protein: CASSPGRPPNTGELFF.

The chain carries TRBV10-3 and TRBJ2-1; possible D gene TRBD2, 6 bases. V was shortened by 3 bases and J by 9 bases, with 12 bases between the two germline ends. Germline V gene lookup returns CDR1 ENHRY and CDR2 SYGVKD. The CDR3 has 13 amino acids. The CDR3 DNA is TGTGCCATCAGTGAAATGCTGGGGGGTGAGCAGTTCTTC. It encodes CAISEMLGGEQFF.

This chain connects TRBV7-9 to TRBJ2-6; tentatively, D is TRBD1 (5 bases). CDR1 is SEHNR, CDR2 FQNEAQ, per germline (reference sequence). Deletions cut 2 bases from V and 0 bases from J, with 5 bases between. The CDR3 consists of 15 residues. The CDR3 loop reads CASSLRGSGANVLTF. The CDR3, as DNA: TGTGCCAGCAGCTTAAGGGGCTCTGGGGCCAACGTCCTGACTTTC.

The J gene is TRBJ1-1, the V gene TRBV27, with no clear D. The CDR3 totals 13 residues. Germline values: CDR1 MNHEY, CDR2 SMNVEV (reference sequence). Trimming shortened V by 8 bases and J by 7 bases, and 17 bases separated the two germline ends. CDR3 sequence reads: CASQVGGVGEAFF. The CDR3 DNA reads TGTGCCAGCCAGGTGGGCGGGGTAGGTGAAGCTTTCTTT.

The chain is built from TRBV10-1 and TRBJ2-2; 9 positions agree with TRBD1. After removal of 8 bases from V and 7 bases from J, the junction contained 11 bases not matched to a gene. Germline V CDR1 and CDR2: WNHNN, SYGVQD (reference sequence). This CDR3 spans 15 amino acids. The CDR3 coding sequence is TGCGCCAGCTCCGGGACAGGGCTTACCTACGGGGAGCTGTTTTTT. Protein sequence: CASSGTGLTYGELFF.

This clone showed up just once. One end of the junction varies from germline; a read error may be responsible. At the DNA level, this CDR3 is encoded by other sequences in the same sample as well. The V and J genes are TRBV18 and TRBJ1-1; 9 positions agree with TRBD1. The CDR3 has 14 amino acids. The germline V gene has CDR1 KGHSH and CDR2 LQKENI. As DNA, the CDR3 is TGTGCCAGCTCTCCACAGGGGGCGGGTACTGAAGCTTTCTTT. Residues: CASSPQGAGTEAFF.

The rearrangement links TRBV3-1 (or the pseudogene TRBV3-2) to TRBJ1-5; D is unresolved. Germline CDR1 and CDR2: LGHDT and YNNKEL (reference sequence). The CDR3 has 15 residues. Trimming stripped 2 bases from V and 1 base from J, with 9 bases between. CDR3 in amino acids: CASSQSPLSNQPQHF. CDR3 DNA sequence: TGTGCCAGCAGCCAAAGCCCTTTGAGCAATCAGCCCCAGCATTTT.

The J gene is TRBJ2-3, the V gene TRBV6-5; 8 bases are a match to TRBD1. Germline V gene lookup returns CDR1 MNHEY and CDR2 SVGAGI. This CDR3 has 15 residues. After removal of 6 bases from V and 2 bases from J, the junction contained 7 bases not matched to a gene. The CDR3: CASSDGTGFTDTQYF. CDR3 nucleotide sequence: TGTGCCAGCAGCGATGGGACAGGTTTCACAGATACGCAGTATTTT.

The V and J genes are TRBV29-1 and TRBJ1-1; weak D call: TRBD1 (6 bases). The CDR3 length is 12 residues. Trimming cost V 7 bases and J 5 bases, with 14 bases left between them. From germline, CDR1 is SQVTM and CDR2 ANQGSEA. In nucleotides, the CDR3 is TGCAGCGGTATCAGGGGCGGTACTGAAGCTTTCTTT. It encodes CSGIRGGTEAFF.

The rearrangement links TRBV28 to TRBJ1-1; D is undetermined. Germline CDR1 MDHEN, CDR2 SYDVKM. The CDR3 runs 12 residues. The germline V and J ends were trimmed by 3 bases and 5 bases, with 7 bases remaining between them. Here the CDR3 reads CASSLEKTEAFF. The CDR3 DNA sequence: TGTGCCAGCAGTTTGGAGAAGACTGAAGCTTTCTTT.

Only one count was recorded for this clone. This rearrangement joins TRBV2 to TRBJ2-7; D remains unclear. Germline values: CDR1 SNHLY, CDR2 FYNNEI. This CDR3 comprises 14 residues. Trimming stripped 4 bases from V and 2 bases from J, with 12 bases between. The CDR3 reads CASSAGRHPYEQYF. In DNA, the CDR3 is TGTGCCAGCAGTGCCGGCAGACACCCCTACGAGCAGTACTTC.

The chain uses TRBV11-2 and TRBJ2-3, with 8 bases fitting TRBD2. The CDR3 loop spans 16 amino acids. Trimming took 3 bases from V and 2 from J; bases not matched to a gene: 7. Germline CDR1 is SGHAT and CDR2 is FQNNGV. The CDR3 region has the DNA TGTGCCAGCAGCTTTGACATAGCGGGGACCACAGATACGCAGTATTTT. Its protein is CASSFDIAGTTDTQYF.